The 26 T cell receptor beta chains below were found in one sample sequenced in a study of T cells in women clearing cervical HPV infection. The repertoire was sequenced with immunoSEQ multiplex PCR; TCRdb's copy has only in-frame clones and lacks some. Its table records 20,000 to 25,000 clones. The sample consisted of blood buffy coat. The receptors stem from a woman between 18 and 70 years old with a cervical HPV16 infection that either progressed to CIN3+ or cleared (not recorded which).

Points on this clone: The CDR3 end is not reached by the read, which stops 3 residues before it; the germline J gene fills it in. This rearrangement joins TRBV5-5 to TRBJ1-5; unclear D gene. CDR1 is SGHKS and CDR2 is YYEKEE in the germline V gene (reference sequence). V lost 4 bases, J lost 6 bases, and 17 bases lay in between. The CDR3 has 15 residues. CDR3 bases read: TGTGCCAGCAGCCCCGGTCCCGTTCGGGGTCAGCCC. Translating gives CASSPGPVRGQP. The whole CDR3 protein reads CASSPGPVRGQPQHF.

With respect to this clone: The CDR3 end falls 3 residues outside the read, so it is completed with the germline J gene. The chain employs TRBV5-4 and TRBJ2-3; 9 bases align to TRBD2. Per the germline V gene, CDR1 is SGHNT and CDR2 is YYREEE (reference sequence). Germline trimming cut 2 bases from V and 0 bases from J; bases unmatched to any gene: 4. The CDR3 contains 16 residues. CDR3 amino acids: CASSFPSGASTDTQYF. The sequenced part of the CDR3 DNA is TGTGCCAGCAGCTTCCCTAGCGGGGCTAGCACAGATACG.

As regards this clone: The read ends 3 residues shy of where the CDR3 ends; the end is completed using the germline J gene. The chain couples TRBV11-2 to TRBJ2-5, with D perhaps TRBD2 (7 bases). The CDR3 is 15 residues long. Germline values: CDR1 SGHAT, CDR2 FQNNGV. With 1 base removed from V and 2 bases from J, the gap between germline ends came to 11 bases. The CDR3 is CASSLGRGRQETQYF. Incomplete CDR3 DNA: TGTGCCAGCAGCTTAGGGCGGGGGCGGCAAGAGACC.

For this clone: Read data end 3 residues before the CDR3 end; the end is taken from the germline J gene. The V and J genes are TRBV2 and TRBJ2-3; 8 bases agree with TRBD1. From germline, CDR1 is SNHLY and CDR2 FYNNEI. V lost 6 bases and J lost 2; bases outside the gene matches: 4. The CDR3 totals 14 residues. CDR3 DNA, as far as it was read: TGTGCCAGCAGATGGACAGGGAACACAGATACG. It encodes CASRWTGNTDT. The entire CDR3 reads CASRWTGNTDTQYF.

Points on this clone: Read coverage stops 3 residues before the CDR3 terminus; the germline J gene supplies the remainder. V usage is TRBV19 and J usage is TRBJ1-6, with TRBD1 as a possible D gene (5 bases). CDR1 and CDR2 from the germline V gene are LNHDA and SQIVND (reference sequence). This CDR3 region has 14 residues. The V gene lost 5 bases and the J gene lost 9 bases, with 14 bases spanning the gap. The CDR3 sequence: CASSGRDSRSPLHF. The DNA read from the CDR3 is TGTGCCAGTAGTGGCCGGGACTCTCGTTCACCC.

With respect to this clone: The missing CDR3 end, 3 residues past where the read stops, is filled in from the germline J gene. V gene TRBV18 combines with J gene TRBJ1-2; 11 nucleotides line up with TRBD1. Germline CDR1 is KGHSH and CDR2 is LQKENI. The CDR3 totals 14 residues. The CDR3 DNA, read in part, is TGTGCCAGCTCACCCGGGACAGGGGGATATACC. It yields the protein CASSPGTGGYT. The full CDR3 reads CASSPGTGGYTYTF.

A word on this clone: The CDR3 end is not reached by the read, which stops 3 residues before it; the germline J gene fills it in. The genes are TRBV19 and TRBJ1-2, with a weak D call TRBD1 (5 bases). The CDR3 sequence is 13 residues long. Germline assignment: CDR1 LNHDA and CDR2 SQIVND (reference sequence). This CDR3 is CASSFGRDIGYTF. CDR3 DNA (partial): TGTGCCAGTAGTTTTGGCAGGGATATCGGC.

On this clone: The read terminates 3 residues ahead of where the CDR3 ends, so the germline J gene completes it. This chain links TRBV6-1 with TRBJ1-2; TRBD1 matches 10 bases. The CDR3 spans 13 residues. Germline CDR1 reads MNHNS; CDR2 reads SASEGT. CDR3 sequence reads: CASSETGGGGYTF. Partial CDR3 DNA: TGTGCCAGCAGTGAGACAGGGGGCGGGGGC.

As concerns this clone: The DNA ends 3 residues before the CDR3 does, and the rest of the CDR3 is filled in from the germline J gene. V and J are TRBV19 and TRBJ1-2, with TRBD1 matching 7 bases. This CDR3 spans 13 amino acids. V was clipped by 6 bases and J by 4 bases; unmatched bases: 5. From germline, CDR1 is LNHDA and CDR2 SQIVND (reference sequence). CDR3: CASRSGTVYGYTF. The part of the CDR3 DNA that was read is TGTGCCAGTAGATCGGGGACAGTCTATGGC.

As regards this clone: Read data end 3 residues before the CDR3 end; the end is taken from the germline J gene. This chain uses TRBV19 with TRBJ2-3; D is unresolved. The V and J ends lost 6 bases and 5 bases respectively, with 9 bases between them. The CDR3 runs 12 residues. The germline gives CDR1 LNHDA, CDR2 SQIVND (reference sequence). CDR3 protein: CASSRLLDTQYF. CDR3 DNA (partial): TGTGCCAGTAGCCGGTTACTAGATACG.

To note about this clone: Read data end 3 residues before the CDR3 end; the end is taken from the germline J gene. V is TRBV6-1 and J is TRBJ1-1, with no clear D. CDR3 size: 13 residues. V shed 2 bases and J shed 1 base, with 5 bases lying between them. The germline V gene has CDR1 MNHNS and CDR2 SASEGT. The covered CDR3 bases are TGTGCCAGCAGTGAAACAGAGAACACTGAA. Its protein product is CASSETENTE. The complete CDR3 reads CASSETENTEAFF.

On this clone: The read is 3 residues too short to cover the CDR3 end, so that end is filled in from the germline J gene. The chain has TRBV18 and TRBJ1-5; unclear D gene. The germline V and J ends were trimmed by 3 bases and 2 bases, with 14 bases remaining between them. Looked up from germline, CDR1 is KGHSH and CDR2 is LQKENI. The CDR3 has 16 amino acids. CDR3 region: CASSPTLTPGNQPQHF. Partial CDR3 DNA: TGTGCCAGCTCACCGACCCTGACTCCTGGCAATCAGCCC.

CDR3 loop: CASSLGGFGTYEQYF. CDR3 DNA, as far as it was read: TGTGCCAGCAGCTTAGGGGGTTTCGGGACTTACGAG. The chain combines TRBV7-9 with TRBJ2-7; tentative D call: TRBD2 (6 bases). Sequencing ends 3 residues short of the CDR3 end; the germline J gene provides the rest. The CDR3 is 15 amino acids. V was clipped by 1 base and J by 4 bases, with 14 bases between them. CDR1 is SEHNR, CDR2 FQNEAQ, per germline (reference sequence).

On this clone: The read ends 3 residues early relative to the CDR3; the germline J gene fills the gap. The J gene is TRBJ1-2, the V gene TRBV7-2; 10 bases agree with TRBD1. Germline loops: CDR1 SGHTA, CDR2 FQGNSA. The CDR3 totals 15 residues. The sequenced CDR3 bases are TGTGCCAGCAGCCCCCGACAGGGGGCCTCCTACGAC. Amino acid sequence: CASSPRQGASYD. The whole CDR3 protein is CASSPRQGASYDYTF.

On this clone itself: The read halts 3 residues ahead of the CDR3 end, with the missing end drawn from the germline J gene. V is TRBV7-9 and J is TRBJ2-4, with D possibly being TRBD1 (5 bases). Germline V lookup: CDR1 SEHNR, CDR2 FQNEAQ (reference sequence). There are 13 residues in the CDR3. CDR3 residues: CASSLAEGDGQYF. The DNA read from the CDR3 is TGTGCCAGCAGCTTAGCAGAAGGGGATGGT. Complete variable domain (other parts from reference TRBV7-9 and TRBJ2-4): DTGVSQNPRHKITKRGQNVTFRCDPISEHNRLYWYRQTLGQGPEFLTYFQNEAQLEKSRLLSDRFSAERPKGSFSTLEIQRTEQGDSAMYLCASSLAEGDGQYFGAGTRLSVL.

On this clone: Read sequence stops 3 residues before the CDR3 end, and the germline J gene provides the missing end. The chain links TRBV24-1 to TRBJ2-7, with D possibly being TRBD1 (5 bases). Germline-derived CDR1 and CDR2 are KGHDR and SFDVKD. The CDR3 has 15 residues. Trimming took off 5 bases at V and 0 bases at J, with 13 bases between the two ends. The CDR3 reads CATSVHRRASYEQYF. The CDR3 bases that were read are TGTGCCACCAGTGTTCACAGGAGAGCCTCCTACGAG.

The CDR3 bases that were read are TGTGCCTGGAGTGGCACGGGGAGGGAGGTATGGGAGACC. This codes for CAWSGTGREVWET. The full CDR3 protein reads CAWSGTGREVWETQYF. V is TRBV30 and J is TRBJ2-5; 7 bases agree with TRBD2. The read gets to within 3 residues of the CDR3 end, and the germline J gene fills in the rest. The CDR3 sequence is 16 residues long. Germline V gives CDR1 GTSNPN, CDR2 SVGIG (reference sequence). The V and J ends lost 1 base and 5 bases, in that order; junction bases with no gene match: 13.

A note on this clone: The missing CDR3 end, 3 residues past where the read stops, is filled in from the germline J gene. The J gene is TRBJ1-2, the V gene TRBV19, with D perhaps matching TRBD1 (6 bases). The CDR3 totals 14 residues. Trimming removed 7 bases at V and 5 bases at J, with 17 bases between. The germline CDR1 and CDR2 sequences are LNHDA and SQIVND (reference sequence). CDR3 residues: CASTRRLDRYGYTF. The part of the CDR3 DNA that was read is TGTGCCAGTACCCGACGGTTGGACAGATATGGC.

Comment on this clone: The read halts 3 residues ahead of the CDR3 end, with the missing end drawn from the germline J gene. This chain joins TRBV11-3 and TRBJ1-1; D gene ambiguous. From germline, CDR1 is SGHNT and CDR2 YENEEA. The CDR3 runs 14 residues. Trimming took 5 bases from V and 1 from J, leaving 11 bases between them. Partial CDR3 DNA: TGTGCCAGCAGCCAACCCGGTGGGAACACTGAA. Translation: CASSQPGGNTE. The entire CDR3 sequence reads CASSQPGGNTEAFF.

A word on this clone: Read sequence stops 3 residues before the CDR3 end, and the germline J gene provides the missing end. The chain has TRBV5-6 and TRBJ1-2; 7 bases map to TRBD1. With 2 bases clipped from V and 7 bases from J, the junction kept 5 bases outside the gene matches. CDR3 length: 13 residues. Per the germline V gene, CDR1 is SGHDT and CDR2 is YYEEEE. CDR3 DNA (partial): TGTGCCAGCAGCTTCCGCAGGGGGAGTGGC. It yields the protein CASSFRRGSG. The full-length CDR3 reads as CASSFRRGSGYTF. Complete variable domain (other parts from reference TRBV5-6 and TRBJ1-2): DAGVTQSPTHLIKTRGQQVTLRCSPKSGHDTVSWYQQALGQGPQFIFQYYEEEERQRGNFPDRFSGHQFPNYSSELNVNALLLGDSALYLCASSFRRGSGYTFGSGTRLTVV.

The sequenced part of the CDR3 DNA is TGTGCCAGCAGCCAAGGGTTAGTTCAAGATACG. It is translated as CASSQGLVQDT. The full CDR3 sequence reads CASSQGLVQDTQYF. The genes are TRBV3-1 (or the pseudogene TRBV3-2) and TRBJ2-3; D uncertain. The read ends 3 residues before the CDR3 terminus; that terminus is restored from the germline J gene. This CDR3 has 14 residues. Trimming shortened V by 1 base and J by 5 bases, and 10 bases separated the two germline ends. Per the germline V gene, CDR1 is LGHDT and CDR2 is YNNKEL (reference sequence).

In the case of this clone: The read ends 3 residues shy of where the CDR3 ends; the end is completed using the germline J gene. V and J are TRBV2 and TRBJ2-3; 7 bases are shared with TRBD1. J lost 2 bases, V lost 6 bases, and 17 bases had no gene match. There are 18 residues in the CDR3. Germline CDR1 is SNHLY and CDR2 is FYNNEI. The CDR3 sequence: CASSVDRLYRKYTDTQYF. Incomplete CDR3 DNA: TGTGCCAGCAGCGTGGACAGGCTTTATCGCAAATACACAGATACG.

For this clone: The sequenced fragment ends 3 residues before the CDR3 boundary, so the rest is inferred from the germline J gene. This chain joins TRBV7-9 and TRBJ2-4; D might be TRBD1 (5 bases). The germline V gene encodes CDR1 SEHNR and CDR2 FQNEAQ (reference sequence). The length of the CDR3 is 14 residues. Incomplete CDR3 DNA: TGTGCCAGCAGCCAACAGGTGGTTAACTATGGT. Its protein product is CASSQQVVNYG. The whole CDR3 protein reads CASSQQVVNYGQYF.

As for this clone: Coverage ceases 3 residues before the CDR3 finishes, and the germline J gene fills in the end. V gene TRBV5-1 combines with J gene TRBJ2-5; D call uncertain. V was shortened by 2 bases and J by 5 bases, with 13 bases between the two germline ends. This CDR3 has 14 amino acids. The germline gives CDR1 SGHRS, CDR2 YFSETQ. The CDR3 bases that were read are TGCGCCAGCAGCTTATACGCGACACCCGAGACC. This encodes CASSLYATPET. The CDR3, in full, reads CASSLYATPETQYF. The whole variable domain, filled in from reference TRBV5-1 and TRBJ2-5, reads KAGVTQTPRYLIKTRGQQVTLSCSPISGHRSVSWYQQTPGQGLQFLFEYFSETQRNKGNFPGRFSGRQFSNSRSEMNVSTLELGDSALYLCASSLYATPETQYFGPGTRLLVL.

Details on this clone: Coverage ceases 3 residues before the CDR3 finishes, and the germline J gene fills in the end. The V and J genes are TRBV7-6 and TRBJ2-3, with 15 nucleotides matching TRBD2. The CDR3 runs to 17 residues. The germline gives CDR1 SGHVS, CDR2 FNYEAQ. The J segment lost 0 bases and the V segment lost 4 bases, leaving 2 bases of the junction unmatched. The CDR3 sequence is CASSWTSGGASTDTQYF. The DNA read from the CDR3 is TGTGCCAGCAGCTGGACTAGCGGGGGGGCTAGCACAGATACG.

This clone is called medium-sized based on its frequency. From the germline J gene comes the end of the CDR3, since the read stops 3 residues before it. This specimen includes other DNA sequences encoding the same CDR3. The chain is built from TRBV19 and TRBJ2-3; TRBD1 matches 12 bases. The CDR3 is made up of 13 amino acids. CDR1 and CDR2 from the germline V gene are LNHDA and SQIVND (reference sequence). The V gene end was trimmed by 10 bases and the J gene end by 4 bases; junction bases not matched to a gene: 3. CDR3 bases read: TGTGCCACAGGGACAGGGGGCGCAGATACG. It encodes CATGTGGADT. The entire CDR3 sequence reads CATGTGGADTQYF. The whole variable domain, remainder taken from reference TRBV19 and TRBJ2-3, is DGGITQSPKYLFRKEGQNVTLSCEQNLNHDAMYWYRQDPGQGLRLIYYSQIVNDFQKGDIAEGYSVSREKKESFPLTVTSAQKNPTAFYLCATGTGGADTQYFGPGTRLTVL.